The 27 T cell receptor beta chains below all came from one sample that was sequenced in a study of T cell clusters in autoimmune cytopenias (dated by TCRdb to between 2019 and 2020). Sequencing was performed on an Illumina MiSeq. To amplify TRB rearrangements, a touch-down multiplex PCR protocol was run with the TRB-A and TRB-B primer pools combined in a single tube. TCRdb reprocessed the reads and assigns one entry to each CDR3 protein sequence, leaving out DNA. This sample's table carries 4,000 or so distinct CDR3 sequences. Of the sample, less than 20% is held by the ten largest clones. For each sample, TRB amplification used around 260 ng of peripheral blood genomic DNA, equal to 35,000 to 40,000 genome equivalents. This sample also belongs to another study, concerning T cell repertoires in aging, cancer and after chemotherapy.

Input material: peripheral blood. Receptors were obtained from a human donor in good health.

This clonotype registers medium-sized by frequency. The chain employs TRBV6-2 or TRBV6-3 and TRBJ1-5; TCRdb's assignment of TRBD1 cannot be checked, as there is no DNA. Germline V gene sequence: CDR1 MNHEY, CDR2 SVGEGT. This CDR3 region has 14 residues. The CDR3 is CASSYEGGRQPQHF.

The CDR3 loop is CSASSREYQETQYF. The genes are TRBV20-1 and TRBJ2-5; the D call from TCRdb, TRBD2, cannot be confirmed without DNA. Germline V gene data show CDR1 as DFQATT and CDR2 as SNEGSKA (reference sequence). The CDR3 is made up of 14 amino acids.

This chain links TRBV5-4 with TRBJ1-6. Germline V gene data show CDR1 as SGHNT and CDR2 as YYREEE (reference sequence). The CDR3 totals 13 residues. The CDR3: CASSLDYNSPLHF.

Measured by frequency, this clonotype is medium-sized. V and J are TRBV19 and TRBJ1-1; TCRdb outputs TRBD1, but without DNA this stays unchecked. The CDR3 consists of 14 residues. Germline V CDR1 and CDR2: LNHDA, SQIVND (reference sequence). The CDR3 protein is CASSVRDRNTEAFF.

The chain links TRBV5-1 to TRBJ2-7. This CDR3 is 15 amino acids long. Germline V gives CDR1 SGHRS, CDR2 YFSETQ. CDR3 amino acids: CASSLVLGGVYEQYF. Drawing the rest from reference TRBV5-1 and TRBJ2-7, the complete variable domain is KAGVTQTPRYLIKTRGQQVTLSCSPISGHRSVSWYQQTPGQGLQFLFEYFSETQRNKGNFPGRFSGRQFSNSRSEMNVSTLELGDSALYLCASSLVLGGVYEQYFGPGTRLTVT.

This CDR3 reads CASSAQDEQFF. The V and J genes are TRBV7-9 and TRBJ2-1. This CDR3 comprises 11 residues. CDR1 SEHNR and CDR2 FQNEAQ come from the germline V gene (reference sequence).

The V gene is TRBV6-5, the J gene TRBJ2-1; TCRdb's D call, TRBD1, is unchecked because there is no DNA. Germline V gene lookup returns CDR1 MNHEY and CDR2 SVGAGI. CDR3 length equals 17 residues. CDR3 amino acids: CASSYWGAGTPYNEQFF.

The V call is TRBV14, the J call TRBJ1-1; TCRdb's D call, TRBD1, is unchecked because there is no DNA. Germline CDR1 reads SGHDN; CDR2 reads FVKESK. The CDR3 is 14 amino acids. CDR3 region: CASSTYHRDTEAFF.

This chain joins TRBV30 and TRBJ1-1; TCRdb's assignment of TRBD1 cannot be checked, as there is no DNA. This CDR3 spans 12 amino acids. Looked up from germline, CDR1 is GTSNPN and CDR2 is SVGIG (reference sequence). CDR3 residues: CASTGLNTKAFF. Complete variable domain (other parts from reference TRBV30 and TRBJ1-1): SQTIHQWPATLVQPVGSPLSLECTVEGTSNPNLYWYRQAAGRGLQLLFYSVGIGQISSEVPQNLSASRPQDRQFILSSKKLLLSDSGFYLCASTGLNTKAFFGQGTRLTVV.

This clonotype is classed as medium-sized by frequency. The genes are TRBV18 and TRBJ2-5; the D gene TCRdb calls, TRBD1, cannot be checked with no DNA. CDR1 and CDR2 (germline): KGHSH, LQKENI. CDR3 size: 14 residues. The CDR3 is CASSPRPEPGTQYF. The full variable domain, in which reference TRBV18 and TRBJ2-5 provide the parts outside the CDR3, is NAGVMQNPRHLVRRRGQEARLRCSPMKGHSHVYWYRQLPEEGLKFMVYLQKENIIDESGMPKERFSAEFPKEGPSILRIQQVVRGDSAAYFCASSPRPEPGTQYFGPGTRLLVL.

The chain carries TRBV20-1 and TRBJ2-1; TCRdb reports TRBD2, a call that lacks DNA to check it against. CDR3 size: 13 residues. The V gene's germline CDR1 is DFQATT and CDR2 SNEGSKA (reference sequence). The CDR3: CSAPTSGDNEQFF.

This clonotype is deemed medium-sized by its frequency. The rearrangement uses TRBV12-3 or TRBV12-4 and TRBJ2-2. The length of the CDR3 is 17 residues. CDR3 in amino acids: CASSFGILYRITGELFF.

The CDR3 protein is CATLPEGKPANYGYTF. This sequence joins TRBV18 and TRBJ1-2. The CDR3 is 16 amino acids. Germline CDR1 is KGHSH and CDR2 is LQKENI.

The CDR3 here is CASSQDSTSGANVLTF. The chain uses TRBV4-2 and TRBJ2-6. Germline CDR1 and CDR2: LGHNA and YNFKEQ. The CDR3 is 16 residues long.

In terms of frequency, this clonotype is medium-sized. The chain combines TRBV15 with TRBJ1-2; there is no DNA to check the TCRdb D call of TRBD1. The CDR3 loop spans 17 amino acids. Looked up from germline, CDR1 is LNHNV and CDR2 is YYDKDF (reference sequence). CDR3 sequence: CATSRAPTRAGGDGYTF.

The chain uses TRBV20-1 and TRBJ2-3. Germline V lookup: CDR1 DFQATT, CDR2 SNEGSKA (reference sequence). The CDR3 length is 17 residues. The chain's CDR3 is CSASGFRQNPSTDTQYF.

The J gene is TRBJ2-7, the V gene TRBV28; there is no DNA to check the TCRdb D call of TRBD1. Germline CDR1 reads MDHEN; CDR2 reads SYDVKM. CDR3 size: 16 residues. The CDR3 reads CASSSPGTGNSYEQYF.

Judged by frequency, this clonotype is medium-sized (0.01 to 0.1%). This chain connects TRBV30 to TRBJ1-2. The CDR3 sequence is 14 residues long. The V gene's germline CDR1 is GTSNPN and CDR2 SVGIG (reference sequence). The CDR3 region is CAWSVGRGGSGYTF.

Judged by frequency, this clonotype is medium-sized. The rearrangement joins TRBV18 to TRBJ2-7; without DNA, the TCRdb call of TRBD2 cannot be checked. CDR3 length equals 16 residues. Looked up from germline, CDR1 is KGHSH and CDR2 is LQKENI. The CDR3 sequence: CASSPPSGGIGREQYF.

The rearrangement joins TRBV5-6 to TRBJ1-1; TCRdb designates TRBD1, a call that cannot be tested without DNA. Per germline, CDR1 SGHDT and CDR2 YYEEEE. The CDR3 sequence is 17 residues long. The CDR3 loop reads CASSSDPGQVLNTEAFF.

Considering frequency, this clonotype is medium-sized. V is TRBV6-1 and J is TRBJ1-2. Germline-derived CDR1 and CDR2 are MNHNS and SASEGT. The CDR3 spans 14 residues. CDR3: CASTEEPRSYGYTF.

Considering frequency, this clonotype is medium-sized (0.01 to 0.1%). The J gene is TRBJ2-7, the V gene TRBV19; checking the TCRdb D call of TRBD1 is not possible without DNA. The CDR3 is 12 amino acids. Germline-derived CDR1 and CDR2 are LNHDA and SQIVND (reference sequence). The CDR3 sequence: CASSMGQTRVYF.

Measured by frequency, this clonotype is medium-sized. The genes are TRBV12-3 or TRBV12-4 and TRBJ1-4; there is no DNA to check the TCRdb D call of TRBD1. There are 14 residues in the CDR3. CDR3: CASSHGTEYEKLFF.

This clonotype shows up as medium-sized (0.01 to 0.1%) by frequency. This chain joins TRBV20-1 and TRBJ2-5. The germline gives CDR1 DFQATT, CDR2 SNEGSKA (reference sequence). The CDR3 is made up of 11 amino acids. The CDR3 sequence is CSATVQETQYF.

This clonotype ranks as medium-sized (0.01 to 0.1%) in terms of frequency. V gene TRBV6-5 combines with J gene TRBJ2-7; no DNA is available, so the TRBD1 call from TCRdb remains unchecked. The CDR3 covers 17 residues. Germline-derived CDR1 and CDR2 are MNHEY and SVGAGI. The CDR3 sequence is CASSRRDSLGRNYEQYF.

The chain links TRBV7-9 to TRBJ2-1; absent DNA, TCRdb's TRBD2 call cannot be checked. The germline V gene encodes CDR1 SEHNR and CDR2 FQNEAQ (reference sequence). The CDR3 contains 15 residues. The CDR3: CASSLVLRGNNEQFF. The variable domain in full, with the rest retrieved from reference TRBV7-9 and TRBJ2-1, is DTGVSQNPRHKITKRGQNVTFRCDPISEHNRLYWYRQTLGQGPEFLTYFQNEAQLEKSRLLSDRFSAERPKGSFSTLEIQRTEQGDSAMYLCASSLVLRGNNEQFFGPGTRLTVL.

Its frequency marks this clonotype as medium-sized. The chain is built from TRBV6-5 and TRBJ1-1; TCRdb proposes TRBD1, but this gene call is untestable without DNA. CDR1 and CDR2 from the germline V gene are MNHEY and SVGAGI. This CDR3 has 15 residues. The chain's CDR3 is CASSPGSDGFTEAFF.